A single sample is the source of the 13 T cell receptor beta chains below, sequenced in a study of cytomegalovirus exposure and HLA in healthy donors. Researchers ran the PCR with 60 Vbeta and 13 Jbeta primers. The assay was immunoSEQ multiplex PCR, and TCRdb's table has in-frame clones only and misses some. Counted here are about 210,000 clones, 80% to 90% occurring once; the ten biggest clones make up 0.2% to 0.25%. The specimen sequenced was PBMCs. The receptors were sampled from a girl aged 2-10 years in good health and CMV-seronegative.

The chain has TRBV5-1 and TRBJ1-6, with D unresolved. This CDR3 spans 16 amino acids. Trimming pared 0 bases from V and 0 bases from J, leaving 7 bases between. CDR1 SGHRS and CDR2 YFSETQ come from the germline V gene. The CDR3 region is CASSLEMSSYNSPLHF. CDR3 bases: TGCGCCAGCAGCTTGGAAATGAGCTCCTATAATTCACCCCTCCACTTT.

The chain is built from TRBV6-5 and TRBJ2-7; 7 bases align to TRBD1. Germline V gives CDR1 MNHEY, CDR2 SVGAGI. The CDR3 loop spans 15 amino acids. The ends lost 3 bases at V and 3 bases at J; junction bases unmatched: 8. DNA for the CDR3: TGTGCCAGCAGTTATGAAGGGGGCAACTACTACGAGCAGTACTTC. The encoded protein is CASSYEGGNYYEQYF.

J is TRBJ2-1 and V is TRBV11-1, with 7 nucleotides matching TRBD2. The CDR3 spans 17 residues. Losses at the gene ends were 2 bases for V and 0 bases for J; bases not matched to a gene: 7. Germline V lookup: CDR1 SGHAT, CDR2 FQDESV (reference sequence). The CDR3 coding sequence is TGTGCCAGCAGCTTATGGCGGGGGACCAGCTCCTACAATGAGCAGTTCTTC. Protein: CASSLWRGTSSYNEQFF.

The chain carries TRBV7-6 and TRBJ2-7; D might be TRBD1 (6 bases). CDR3 length: 20 residues. The V and J ends lost 4 bases and 3 bases respectively, with 31 bases between them. Germline V gene sequence: CDR1 SGHVS, CDR2 FNYEAQ. The CDR3 coding sequence is TGTGCCAGCAGCTCCTTCCCCCCCCAGGACAGTCAAGTGGAAGACTACGAGCAGTACTTC. Its translation is CASSSFPPQDSQVEDYEQYF.

This sequence joins TRBV2 and TRBJ2-3, with 8 bases that match TRBD1. The CDR3 has 14 residues. Trimming at V came to 6 bases and at J to 3 bases, leaving 5 bases not matched to a gene. Germline V lookup: CDR1 SNHLY, CDR2 FYNNEI. Here the CDR3 DNA reads TGTGCCAGCAGGGGGGACAGGTTTACAGATACGCAGTATTTT. Its protein is CASRGDRFTDTQYF.

The V gene is TRBV10-1, the J gene TRBJ2-7; the match to TRBD2 covers 7 bases. Trimming cost V 3 bases and J 5 bases; bases outside gene matches: 10. Per germline, CDR1 WNHNN and CDR2 SYGVQD (reference sequence). The CDR3 is made up of 15 amino acids. The CDR3 bases are TGCGCCAGCAGTGAAGGAACTAGCGCGCGCGACGAGCAGTACTTC. Protein: CASSEGTSARDEQYF.

The chain couples TRBV25-1 to TRBJ1-2; 9 bases agree with TRBD1. The CDR3 is made up of 17 amino acids. V was clipped by 7 bases and J by 7 bases; unmatched bases: 19. Per the germline V gene, CDR1 is MGHDK and CDR2 is SYGVNS. The CDR3 loop is CASNPRDREVAKGGYTF. DNA of the CDR3: TGTGCCAGCAATCCCCGGGACAGGGAAGTCGCCAAGGGTGGCTACACCTTC.

The chain has TRBV25-1 and TRBJ1-2; D is possibly TRBD1 (6 bases). The CDR3 has 14 amino acids. Trimming took 8 bases from V and 8 from J, leaving 21 bases between them. CDR1 and CDR2 (germline): MGHDK, SYGVNS. The DNA for the CDR3 is TGTGCCAGCGGGGGGTCGGGGGGCCAGGTGGGCTACACCTTC. Encoded protein: CASGGSGGQVGYTF.

V is TRBV5-4 and J is TRBJ1-1; TRBD1 aligns across 7 bases. Germline lookup yields CDR1 SGHNT and CDR2 YYREEE (reference sequence). This CDR3 is built from 13 residues. Germline trimming cut 4 bases from V and 1 base from J; bases unmatched to any gene: 1. The CDR3 loop reads CASSGQANTEAFF. The CDR3 DNA is TGTGCCAGCAGCGGACAGGCGAACACTGAAGCTTTCTTT.

The chain employs TRBV29-1 and TRBJ1-1, with TRBD1 identical over 10 bases. Germline loops: CDR1 SQVTM, CDR2 ANQGSEA. CDR3 size: 15 residues. Unmatched junction bases numbered 5, after V lost 1 base and J lost 3 bases. CDR3 coding DNA: TGCAGCGTTGAAGGGACAGGGGGGAAGGACACTGAAGCTTTCTTT. It is translated as CSVEGTGGKDTEAFF.

The chain joins TRBV5-1 to TRBJ2-5, with TRBD1 matching 9 bases. J gave up 5 bases and V 3 bases, and 8 bases lay outside the gene matches. This CDR3 has 15 amino acids. Germline V gene lookup returns CDR1 SGHRS and CDR2 YFSETQ. This CDR3 is CASSWGTGKGETQYF. CDR3 DNA: TGCGCCAGCAGCTGGGGGACAGGGAAGGGGGAGACCCAGTACTTC.

J is TRBJ2-3 and V is TRBV13, with D perhaps TRBD2 (6 bases). Per the germline V gene, CDR1 is PRHDT and CDR2 is FYEKMQ (reference sequence). The CDR3 sequence is 15 residues long. V was shortened by 4 bases and J by 1 base, with 12 bases between the two germline ends. The CDR3 DNA reads as TGTGCCAGCAGCTCTTGGGACTTACGCACAGATACGCAGTATTTT. Amino acids: CASSSWDLRTDTQYF.

The J gene is TRBJ2-1, the V gene TRBV7-2; 7 positions match TRBD2. Looked up from germline, CDR1 is SGHTA and CDR2 is FQGNSA. Trimming removed 2 bases from V and 9 bases from J; junction bases left unmatched: 7. This CDR3 is 14 amino acids long. DNA of the CDR3: TGTGCCAGCAGCTTAAAGCGGGATGGTAGTGAGCAGTTCTTC. Its protein is CASSLKRDGSEQFF.